The text below deals with one T cell receptor (beta chain). No antigen is known for it. Then a second PCR, running about 6 to 12 cycles, was carried out with a sample-barcoded 5' primer and a J-beta primer mix. TCRdb independently ran MiXCR on the 5' RACE reads; one entry per CDR3 protein. The data hold about 1,500,000 distinct CDR3 sequences, with over 25% observed a single time. Peripheral blood samples of about 10 milliliters were drawn from each donor. Total RNA extraction produced at least 5.5 micrograms (per sample) for the study. These data are taken from a study of blood T cells in healthy people across ages. Overall study results and limits: Estimates based on one million T cells were treated as lower bounds.

V lost 2 bases to trimming and J lost 4 bases, with 11 bases between them. CDR1 and CDR2 (germline): MGHRA, YSYEKL. There are 14 residues in the CDR3. The receptor was derived from a woman in her 30s in good health. Sequenced input: blood. The V gene is TRBV4-1, the J gene TRBJ2-5, with D uncertain. The CDR3 loop reads CASSQNRASETQYF. CDR3 nucleotides: TGCGCCAGCAGCCAAAATAGGGCCTCAGAGACCCAGTACTTC.